This T cell receptor beta chain was identified during a study of T cells in Graves' hyperthyroidism and ophthalmopathy. Study results and caveats: Through a model of 13 V-J features, ophthalmopathy was separated from stable hyperthyroidism.

RNA transcripts served as the template for amplifying TCR beta CDR3 regions. First-round RT-PCR with HTBI primers amplified the TCR CDR3 region. TCRdb itself ran the multiplex PCR reads through MiXCR, one entry per CDR3 protein. This sample yields about 350,000 distinct CDR3 sequences, of which approximately 19% are seen a single time; 3% to 4% belongs to the top ten. The definition of stable Graves' hyperthyroidism was no ophthalmopathy progression within 18 months. The study left out patients who had uncontrolled infection, other autoimmune disease, pregnancy or lactation. From approximately 9.5 ml of fresh peripheral blood, PBMCs were isolated. Trimming took 1 base from V and 4 from J, leaving 19 bases between them. The CDR3 has 17 amino acids. Germline CDR1 MGHRA, CDR2 YSYEKL. This clonotype was seen more than once but under ten times. Its target is not known.

The clonotype comes from a woman aged 18-30 years with Graves' hyperthyroidism. Source material: blood. This chain uses TRBV4-1 with TRBJ1-2, with D uncertain. CDR3 bases: TGCGCCAGCAGCCAAGTTGTCCCCCGAGGGATGGCCTATGGCTACACCTTC. Its translation is CASSQVVPRGMAYGYTF.